What follows are 10 T cell receptor beta chains derived from one specimen sequenced in a study of blood T cell repertoires in COVID-19. Libraries were prepared by immunoSEQ multiplex PCR; TCRdb keeps only in-frame clonotypes and omits some of them. The data hold about 190,000 clones, with around 80% observed a single time. Sequencing was done on a sample of peripheral blood. The source of these receptors is a man aged 50 to 59 who had recovered from COVID-19.

Here the CDR3 DNA reads TGTGCCTGGACCAGTCGCCCAGGGGGGGCTAGGACTAGCGGGAGGGCCTATGATACGCAGTATTTT. Amino acid sequence: CAWTSRPGGARTSGRAYDTQYF. The chain employs TRBV30 and TRBJ2-3, with 15 bases identical to TRBD2. V trimming: 4 bases; J trimming: 6 bases; junction bases outside the gene matches: 26. Looked up from germline, CDR1 is GTSNPN and CDR2 is SVGIG (reference sequence). The CDR3 loop spans 22 amino acids.

The chain has TRBV7-3 and TRBJ1-2, with 10 bases that match TRBD1. V trimming: 6 bases; J trimming: 2 bases; junction bases outside the gene matches: 3. This CDR3 is 14 amino acids long. The germline CDR1 and CDR2 sequences are SGHTA and FQGTGA. This chain's CDR3 is CASRPGQGNYGYTF. The CDR3 DNA sequence: TGTGCCAGCAGACCGGGACAGGGGAACTATGGCTACACCTTC.

This rearrangement joins TRBV18 to TRBJ1-3; TRBD1 agrees at 8 bases. CDR1 and CDR2 from the germline V gene are KGHSH and LQKENI. The CDR3 loop spans 18 amino acids. Trimming cost V 1 base and J 4 bases; bases outside gene matches: 12. The DNA for the CDR3 is TGTGCCAGCTCACCACGAAACGTCCAGGGGGCGATGGGAAACACCATATATTTT. As protein: CASSPRNVQGAMGNTIYF.

The genes are TRBV29-1 and TRBJ2-1; 11 bases are a match to TRBD2. The CDR3 loop spans 15 amino acids. Germline CDR1 SQVTM, CDR2 ANQGSEA. V shed 1 base, J shed 7 bases, and the junction held 6 bases outside the gene matches. Written as DNA, the CDR3 is TGCAGCGTTGAAGGACTAGCGGGAAGGGGGAATGAGCAGTTCTTC. Its protein is CSVEGLAGRGNEQFF.

This clone occurred once. J is TRBJ1-5 and V is TRBV15; D gene unclear. Germline loops: CDR1 LNHNV, CDR2 YYDKDF (reference sequence). CDR3 length: 17 residues. V was pared by 0 bases and J by 4 bases, with 16 bases between. DNA of the CDR3: TGTGCCACCAGCAGAGATTCCCGCGGCGTTCGGAATCAGCCCCAGCATTTT. Its translation is CATSRDSRGVRNQPQHF.

V and J are TRBV6-6 and TRBJ2-3, with D tentatively TRBD1 (5 bases). CDR1 is MNHNY, CDR2 SVGAGI, per germline (reference sequence). The CDR3 spans 14 residues. Deletions cut 7 bases from V and 6 bases from J, with 17 bases between. The CDR3 sequence is CASNKLQGLDTQYF. Written as DNA, the CDR3 is TGTGCCAGCAATAAACTTCAGGGTCTCGATACGCAGTATTTT.

This clone showed up just a few times. The J gene is TRBJ1-1, the V gene TRBV7-9; the D is unclear. Germline V gene sequence: CDR1 SEHNR, CDR2 FQNEAQ (reference sequence). Between the trimmed V and J ends, which lost 1 base and 8 bases, there was a span of 8 bases. The CDR3 sequence is 12 residues long. The DNA for the CDR3 is TGTGCCAGCAGCTTAGACCGCAGGGAAGCTTTCTTT. This encodes CASSLDRREAFF.

Only one count was recorded for this clone. The rearrangement uses TRBV5-4 and TRBJ2-1; 9 nucleotides match TRBD1. This CDR3 region has 17 residues. The germline gives CDR1 SGHNT, CDR2 YYREEE (reference sequence). V shed 3 bases and J 2 bases; nucleotides not matched to a gene: 9. The CDR3 loop reads CASSSLTGTGPYNEQFF. For the CDR3, the DNA is TGTGCCAGCAGCTCCCTTACCGGGACAGGGCCCTACAATGAGCAGTTCTTC.

V usage is TRBV29-1 and J usage is TRBJ2-7, with 7 bases matching TRBD2. CDR3 length: 15 residues. V shed 0 bases, J shed 4 bases, and the junction held 9 bases outside the gene matches. Germline V lookup: CDR1 SQVTM, CDR2 ANQGSEA. In DNA, the CDR3 is TGCAGCGTTGAAGATGGGGCGGGAGCAGGGTACGAGCAGTACTTC. Translated, it gives CSVEDGAGAGYEQYF.

The V gene is TRBV11-2, the J gene TRBJ2-2; D uncertain. Germline V lookup: CDR1 SGHAT, CDR2 FQNNGV. Trimming pared 5 bases from V and 4 bases from J, leaving 8 bases between. This CDR3 region has 13 residues. The CDR3 here is CASSARFTGELFF. The CDR3 nucleotides are TGTGCCAGCAGCGCACGGTTCACCGGGGAGCTGTTTTTT.